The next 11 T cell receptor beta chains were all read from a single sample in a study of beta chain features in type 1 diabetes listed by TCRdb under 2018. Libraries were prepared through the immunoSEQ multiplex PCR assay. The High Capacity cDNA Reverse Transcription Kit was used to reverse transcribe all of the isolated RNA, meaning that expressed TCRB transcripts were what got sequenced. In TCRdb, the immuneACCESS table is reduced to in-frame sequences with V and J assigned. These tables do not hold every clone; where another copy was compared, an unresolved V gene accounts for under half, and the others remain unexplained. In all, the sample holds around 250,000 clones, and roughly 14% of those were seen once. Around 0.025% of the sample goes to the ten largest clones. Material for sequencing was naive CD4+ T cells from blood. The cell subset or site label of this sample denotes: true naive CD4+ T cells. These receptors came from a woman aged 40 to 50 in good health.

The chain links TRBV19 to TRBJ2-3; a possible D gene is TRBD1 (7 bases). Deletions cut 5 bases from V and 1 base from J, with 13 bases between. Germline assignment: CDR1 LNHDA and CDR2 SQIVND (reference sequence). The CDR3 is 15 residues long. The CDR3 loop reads CASSPGGGGTDTQYF. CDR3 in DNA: TGTGCCAGTAGTCCCGGAGGGGGCGGCACAGATACGCAGTATTTT. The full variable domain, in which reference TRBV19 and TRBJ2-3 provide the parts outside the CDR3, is DGGITQSPKYLFRKEGQNVTLSCEQNLNHDAMYWYRQDPGQGLRLIYYSQIVNDFQKGDIAEGYSVSREKKESFPLTVTSAQKNPTAFYLCASSPGGGGTDTQYFGPGTRLTVL.

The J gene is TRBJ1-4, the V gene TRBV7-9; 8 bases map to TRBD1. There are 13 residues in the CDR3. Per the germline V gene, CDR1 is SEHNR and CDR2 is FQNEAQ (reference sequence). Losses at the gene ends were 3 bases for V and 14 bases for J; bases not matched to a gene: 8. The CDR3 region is CASSFNQGAKLFF. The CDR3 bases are TGTGCCAGCAGCTTTAATCAGGGGGCCAAGCTGTTTTTT. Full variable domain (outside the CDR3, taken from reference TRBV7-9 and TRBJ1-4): DTGVSQNPRHKITKRGQNVTFRCDPISEHNRLYWYRQTLGQGPEFLTYFQNEAQLEKSRLLSDRFSAERPKGSFSTLEIQRTEQGDSAMYLCASSFNQGAKLFFGSGTQLSVL.

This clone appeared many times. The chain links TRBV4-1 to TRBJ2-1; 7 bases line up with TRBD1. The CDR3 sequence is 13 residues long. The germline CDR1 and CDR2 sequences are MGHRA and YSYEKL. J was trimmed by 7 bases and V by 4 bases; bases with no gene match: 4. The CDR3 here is CASSPTGWNEQFF. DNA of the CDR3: TGCGCCAGCAGCCCGACAGGGTGGAATGAGCAGTTCTTC.

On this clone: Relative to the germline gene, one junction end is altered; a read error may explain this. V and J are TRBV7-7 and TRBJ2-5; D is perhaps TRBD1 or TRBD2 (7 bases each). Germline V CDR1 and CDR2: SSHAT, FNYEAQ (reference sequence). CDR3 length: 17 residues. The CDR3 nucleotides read TGTGCTAGCAGCAGGGGGGTCGGAGCGGGGCAGCGAGAGACCCAGTACTTC. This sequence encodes CASSRGVGAGQRETQYF.

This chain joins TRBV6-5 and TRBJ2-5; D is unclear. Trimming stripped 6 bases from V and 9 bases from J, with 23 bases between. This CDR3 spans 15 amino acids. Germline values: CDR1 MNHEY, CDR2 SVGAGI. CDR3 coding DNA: TGTGCCAGCAGCATCTCTGCAGGTGTAGGATTTCCCCAGTACTTC. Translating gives CASSISAGVGFPQYF.

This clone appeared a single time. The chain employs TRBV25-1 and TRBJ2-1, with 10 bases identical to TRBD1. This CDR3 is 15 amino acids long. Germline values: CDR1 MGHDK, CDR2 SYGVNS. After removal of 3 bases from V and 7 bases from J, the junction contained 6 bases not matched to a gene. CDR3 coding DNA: TGTGCCAGCAGTGACCCCGGGACAGGGGTAAATGAGCAGTTCTTC. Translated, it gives CASSDPGTGVNEQFF.

The CDR3 sequence: CAISRGMRDEKLFF. CDR3 in DNA: TGTGCCATCAGTAGGGGGATGAGGGATGAAAAACTGTTTTTT. The genes are TRBV10-3 and TRBJ1-4; D might be TRBD1 (6 bases). The CDR3 loop spans 14 amino acids. The germline V and J ends were trimmed by 5 bases and 6 bases, with 13 bases remaining between them. Germline values: CDR1 ENHRY, CDR2 SYGVKD.

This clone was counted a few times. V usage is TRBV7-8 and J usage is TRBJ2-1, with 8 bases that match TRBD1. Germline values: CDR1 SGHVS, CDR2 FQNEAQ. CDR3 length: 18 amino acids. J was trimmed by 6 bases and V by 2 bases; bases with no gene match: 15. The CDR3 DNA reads TGTGCCAGCAGCTTATGGGTCAGGGGGCGATTGGTCGGCAATGAGCAGTTCTTC. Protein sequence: CASSLWVRGRLVGNEQFF.

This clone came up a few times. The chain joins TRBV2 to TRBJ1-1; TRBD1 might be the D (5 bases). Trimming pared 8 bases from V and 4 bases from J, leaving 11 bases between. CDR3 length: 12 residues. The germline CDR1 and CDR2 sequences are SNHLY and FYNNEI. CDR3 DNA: TGTGCCAGCTTCGGGGGGATCACTGAAGCTTTCTTT. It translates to CASFGGITEAFF.

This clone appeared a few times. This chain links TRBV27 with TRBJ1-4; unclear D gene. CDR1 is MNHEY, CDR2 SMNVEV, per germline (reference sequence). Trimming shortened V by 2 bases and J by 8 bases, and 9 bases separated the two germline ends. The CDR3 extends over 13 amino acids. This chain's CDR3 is CASSLRYSEKLFF. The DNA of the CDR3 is TGTGCCAGCAGTTTACGTTACAGCGAAAAACTGTTTTTT.

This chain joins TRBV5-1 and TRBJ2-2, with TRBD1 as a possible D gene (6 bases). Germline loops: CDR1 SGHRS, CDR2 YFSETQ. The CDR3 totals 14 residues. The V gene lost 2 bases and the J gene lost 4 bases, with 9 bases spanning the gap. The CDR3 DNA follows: TGCGCCAGCAGCTTCAGGGGCGGCACCGGGGAGCTGTTTTTT. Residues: CASSFRGGTGELFF.